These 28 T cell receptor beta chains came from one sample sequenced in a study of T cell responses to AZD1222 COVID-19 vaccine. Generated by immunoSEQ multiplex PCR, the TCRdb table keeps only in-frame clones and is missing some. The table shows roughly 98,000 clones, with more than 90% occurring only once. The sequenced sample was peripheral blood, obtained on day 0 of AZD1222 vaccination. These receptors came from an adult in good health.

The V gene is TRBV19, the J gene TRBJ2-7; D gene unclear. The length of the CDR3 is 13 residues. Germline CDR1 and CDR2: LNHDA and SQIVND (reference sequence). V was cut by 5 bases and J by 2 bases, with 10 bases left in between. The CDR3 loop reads CASSPDGTYEQYF. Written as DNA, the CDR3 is TGTGCCAGTAGTCCGGATGGCACCTACGAGCAGTACTTC. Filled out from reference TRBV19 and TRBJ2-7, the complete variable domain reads DGGITQSPKYLFRKEGQNVTLSCEQNLNHDAMYWYRQDPGQGLRLIYYSQIVNDFQKGDIAEGYSVSREKKESFPLTVTSAQKNPTAFYLCASSPDGTYEQYFGPGTRLTVT.

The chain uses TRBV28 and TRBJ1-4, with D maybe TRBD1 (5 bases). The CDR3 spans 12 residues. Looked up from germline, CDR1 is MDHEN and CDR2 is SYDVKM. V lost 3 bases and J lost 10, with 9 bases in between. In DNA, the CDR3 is TGTGCCAGCAGTTTCGAGGGGCGAAAACTGTTTTTT. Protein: CASSFEGRKLFF.

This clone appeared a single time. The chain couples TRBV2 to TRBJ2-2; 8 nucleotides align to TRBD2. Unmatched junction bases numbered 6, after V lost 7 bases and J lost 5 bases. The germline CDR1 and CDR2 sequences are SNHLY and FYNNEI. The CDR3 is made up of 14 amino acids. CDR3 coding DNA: TGTGCCAGCATGGTAGCGGGGCTGACCGGGGAGCTGTTTTTT. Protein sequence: CASMVAGLTGELFF.

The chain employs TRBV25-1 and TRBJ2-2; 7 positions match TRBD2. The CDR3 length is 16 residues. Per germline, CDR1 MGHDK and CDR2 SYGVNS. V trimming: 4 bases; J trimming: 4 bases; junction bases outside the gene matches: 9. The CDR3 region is CASSVGGRMGTGELFF. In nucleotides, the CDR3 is TGTGCCAGCAGTGTAGGCGGGAGAATGGGCACCGGGGAGCTGTTTTTT.

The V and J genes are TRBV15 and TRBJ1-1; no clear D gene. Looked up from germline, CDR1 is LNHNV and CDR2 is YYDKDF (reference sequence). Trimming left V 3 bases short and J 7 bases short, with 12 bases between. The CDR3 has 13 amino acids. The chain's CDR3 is CATSRTLMIEAFF. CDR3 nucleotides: TGTGCCACCAGCAGGACCTTGATGATTGAAGCTTTCTTT. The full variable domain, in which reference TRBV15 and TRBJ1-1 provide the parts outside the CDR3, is DAMVIQNPRYQVTQFGKPVTLSCSQTLNHNVMYWYQQKSSQAPKLLFHYYDKDFNNEADTPDNFQSRRPNTSFCFLDIRSPGLGDTAMYLCATSRTLMIEAFFGQGTRLTVV.

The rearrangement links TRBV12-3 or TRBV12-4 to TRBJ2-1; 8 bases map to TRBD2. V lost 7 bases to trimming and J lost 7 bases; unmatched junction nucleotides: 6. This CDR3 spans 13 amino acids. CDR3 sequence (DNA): TGTGCCAGCACCCCGGGGGGGCTGAATGAGCAGTTCTTC. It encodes CASTPGGLNEQFF.

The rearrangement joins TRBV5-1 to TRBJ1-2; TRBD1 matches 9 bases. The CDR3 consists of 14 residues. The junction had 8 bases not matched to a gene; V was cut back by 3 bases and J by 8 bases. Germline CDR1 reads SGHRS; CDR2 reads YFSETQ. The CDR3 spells CASSWGQGDTGYTF. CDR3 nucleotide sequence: TGCGCCAGCAGCTGGGGACAGGGAGATACGGGCTACACCTTC.

The CDR3 region has the DNA TGTGCCACCAGTGGAGGCGAGCGCGGCCAACCTCAAGAGACCCAGTACTTC. It codes for CATSGGERGQPQETQYF. V gene TRBV24-1 combines with J gene TRBJ2-5; D is ambiguous. V lost 5 bases, J lost 2 bases, and 20 bases lay in between. The CDR3 is 17 residues long. The germline V gene encodes CDR1 KGHDR and CDR2 SFDVKD.

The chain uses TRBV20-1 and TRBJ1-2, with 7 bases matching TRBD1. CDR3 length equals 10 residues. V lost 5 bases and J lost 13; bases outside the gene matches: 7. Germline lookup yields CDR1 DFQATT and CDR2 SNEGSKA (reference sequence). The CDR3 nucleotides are TGCAGTGCTGGTGAGGGGGCGGTCACCTTC. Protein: CSAGEGAVTF.

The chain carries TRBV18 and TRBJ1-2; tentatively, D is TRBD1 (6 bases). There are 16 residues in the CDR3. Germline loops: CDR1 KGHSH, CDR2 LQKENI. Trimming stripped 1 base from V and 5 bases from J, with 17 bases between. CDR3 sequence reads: CASSPRSGHGIYGYTF. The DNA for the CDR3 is TGTGCCAGCTCACCACGATCGGGACACGGAATTTATGGCTACACCTTC.

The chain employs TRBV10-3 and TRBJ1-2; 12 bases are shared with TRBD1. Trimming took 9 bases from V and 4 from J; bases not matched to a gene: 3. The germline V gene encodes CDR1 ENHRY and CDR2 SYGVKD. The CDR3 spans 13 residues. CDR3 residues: CAMGTGGSYGYTF. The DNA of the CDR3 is TGTGCCATGGGGACAGGGGGCAGCTATGGCTACACCTTC.

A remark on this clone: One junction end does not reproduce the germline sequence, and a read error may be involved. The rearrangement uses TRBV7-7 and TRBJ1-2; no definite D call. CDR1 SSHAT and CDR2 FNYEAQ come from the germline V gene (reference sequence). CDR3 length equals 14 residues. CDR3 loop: CASSPGLMVGGYTF. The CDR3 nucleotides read TGTGCTAGCAGCCCGGGCCTCATGGTAGGAGGCTACACCTTC.

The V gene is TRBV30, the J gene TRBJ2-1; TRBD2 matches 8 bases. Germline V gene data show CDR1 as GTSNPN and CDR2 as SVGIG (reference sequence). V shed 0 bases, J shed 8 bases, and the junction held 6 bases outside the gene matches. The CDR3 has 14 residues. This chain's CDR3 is CAWSVGGGIHEQFF. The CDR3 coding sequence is TGTGCCTGGAGTGTCGGCGGGGGGATTCATGAGCAGTTCTTC.

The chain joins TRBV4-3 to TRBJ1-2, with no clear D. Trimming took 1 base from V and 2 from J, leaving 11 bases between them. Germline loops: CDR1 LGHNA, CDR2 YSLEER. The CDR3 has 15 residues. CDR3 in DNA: TGCGCCAGCAGCCAAGCGGACCTCCCCAACTATGGCTACACCTTC. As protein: CASSQADLPNYGYTF.

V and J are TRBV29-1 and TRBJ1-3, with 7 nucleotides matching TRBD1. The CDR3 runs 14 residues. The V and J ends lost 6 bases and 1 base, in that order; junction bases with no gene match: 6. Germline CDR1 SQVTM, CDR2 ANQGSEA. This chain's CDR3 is CSVDDRASGNTIYF. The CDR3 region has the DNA TGCAGCGTGGACGACAGGGCTTCTGGAAACACCATATATTTT.

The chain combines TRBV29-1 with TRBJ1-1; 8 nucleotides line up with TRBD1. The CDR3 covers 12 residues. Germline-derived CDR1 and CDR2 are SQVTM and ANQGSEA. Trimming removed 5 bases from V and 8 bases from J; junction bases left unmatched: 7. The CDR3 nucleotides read TGCAGCGTTCAGGGACAGGCAACCGAAGCTTTCTTT. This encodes CSVQGQATEAFF. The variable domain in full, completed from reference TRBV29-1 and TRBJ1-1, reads SAVISQKPSRDICQRGTSLTIQCQVDSQVTMMFWYRQQPGQSLTLIATANQGSEATYESGFVIDKFPISRPNLTFSTLTVSNMSPEDSSIYLCSVQGQATEAFFGQGTRLTVV.

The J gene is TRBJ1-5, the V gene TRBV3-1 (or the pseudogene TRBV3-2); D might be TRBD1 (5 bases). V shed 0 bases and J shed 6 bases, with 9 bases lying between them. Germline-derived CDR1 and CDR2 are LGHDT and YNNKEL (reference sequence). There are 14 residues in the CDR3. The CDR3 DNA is TGTGCCAGCAGCCAAGATGGGAGGGGTCAGCCCCAGCATTTT. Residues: CASSQDGRGQPQHF.

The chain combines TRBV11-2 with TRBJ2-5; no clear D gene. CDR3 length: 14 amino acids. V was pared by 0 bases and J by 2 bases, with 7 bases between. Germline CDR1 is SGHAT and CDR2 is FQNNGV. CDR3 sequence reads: CASSLDPRQETQYF. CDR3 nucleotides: TGTGCCAGCAGCTTAGATCCCAGACAAGAGACCCAGTACTTC.

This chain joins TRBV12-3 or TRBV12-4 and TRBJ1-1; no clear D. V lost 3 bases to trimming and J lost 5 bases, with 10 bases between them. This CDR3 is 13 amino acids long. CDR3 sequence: CASSFRGLTEAFF. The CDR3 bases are TGTGCCAGCAGTTTTAGAGGGTTAACTGAAGCTTTCTTT.

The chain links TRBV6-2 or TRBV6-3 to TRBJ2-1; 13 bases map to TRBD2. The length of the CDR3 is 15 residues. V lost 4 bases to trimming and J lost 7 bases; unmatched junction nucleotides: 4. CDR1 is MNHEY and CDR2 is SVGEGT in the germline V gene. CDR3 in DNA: TGTGCCAGCAGTTCCGGGACTAGCGGGATAAATGAGCAGTTCTTC. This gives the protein CASSSGTSGINEQFF.

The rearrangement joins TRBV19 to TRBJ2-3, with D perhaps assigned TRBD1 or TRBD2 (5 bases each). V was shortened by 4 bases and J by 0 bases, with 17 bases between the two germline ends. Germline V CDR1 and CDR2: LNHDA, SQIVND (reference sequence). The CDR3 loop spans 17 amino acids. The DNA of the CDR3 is TGTGCCAGTAGTAAGGGGAGCGGCTTTCCTAGCACAGATACGCAGTATTTT. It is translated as CASSKGSGFPSTDTQYF. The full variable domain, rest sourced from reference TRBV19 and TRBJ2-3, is DGGITQSPKYLFRKEGQNVTLSCEQNLNHDAMYWYRQDPGQGLRLIYYSQIVNDFQKGDIAEGYSVSREKKESFPLTVTSAQKNPTAFYLCASSKGSGFPSTDTQYFGPGTRLTVL.

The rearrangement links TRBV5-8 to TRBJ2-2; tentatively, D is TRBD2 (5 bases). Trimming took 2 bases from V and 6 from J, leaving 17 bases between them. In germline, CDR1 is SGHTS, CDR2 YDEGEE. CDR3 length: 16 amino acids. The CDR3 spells CASSFFGKGRPGELFF. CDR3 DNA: TGTGCCAGCAGCTTTTTCGGGAAGGGCCGTCCCGGGGAGCTGTTTTTT.

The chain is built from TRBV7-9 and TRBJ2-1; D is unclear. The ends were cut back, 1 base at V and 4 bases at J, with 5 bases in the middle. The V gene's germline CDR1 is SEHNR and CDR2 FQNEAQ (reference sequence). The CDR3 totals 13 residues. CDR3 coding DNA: TGTGCCAGCAGCTTAGAGTCTTACAATGAGCAGTTCTTC. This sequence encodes CASSLESYNEQFF.

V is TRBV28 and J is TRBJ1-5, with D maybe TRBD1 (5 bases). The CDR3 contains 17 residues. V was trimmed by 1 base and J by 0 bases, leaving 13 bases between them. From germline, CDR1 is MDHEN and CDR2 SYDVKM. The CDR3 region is CASSLYRRGPSNQPQHF. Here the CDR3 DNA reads TGTGCCAGCAGTTTATACAGGCGGGGACCTAGCAATCAGCCCCAGCATTTT.

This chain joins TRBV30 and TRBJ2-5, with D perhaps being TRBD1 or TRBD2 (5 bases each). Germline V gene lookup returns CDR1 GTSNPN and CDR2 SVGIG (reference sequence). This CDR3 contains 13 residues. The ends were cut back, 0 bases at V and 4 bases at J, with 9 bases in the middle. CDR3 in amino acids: CAWSVSGGETQYF. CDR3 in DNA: TGTGCCTGGAGTGTAAGTGGGGGAGAGACCCAGTACTTC.

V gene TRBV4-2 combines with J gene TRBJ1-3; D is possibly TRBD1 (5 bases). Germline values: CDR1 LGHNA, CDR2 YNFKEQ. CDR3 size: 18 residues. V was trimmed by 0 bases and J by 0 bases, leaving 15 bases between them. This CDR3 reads CASSQEGRQSYSGNTIYF. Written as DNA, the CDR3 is TGTGCCAGCAGCCAAGAGGGGCGGCAGTCCTACTCTGGAAACACCATATATTTT.

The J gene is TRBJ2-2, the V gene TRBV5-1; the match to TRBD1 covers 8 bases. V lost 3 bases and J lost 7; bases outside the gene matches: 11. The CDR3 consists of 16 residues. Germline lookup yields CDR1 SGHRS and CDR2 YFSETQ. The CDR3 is CASSWGTGIIGGELFF. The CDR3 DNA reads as TGCGCCAGCAGCTGGGGGACAGGCATAATTGGCGGGGAGCTGTTTTTT.

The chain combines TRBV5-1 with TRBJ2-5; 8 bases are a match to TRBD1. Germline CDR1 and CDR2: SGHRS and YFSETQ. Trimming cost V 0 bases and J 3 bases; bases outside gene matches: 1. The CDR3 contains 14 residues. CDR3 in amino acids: CASSLEGQEETQYF. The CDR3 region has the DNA TGCGCCAGCAGCTTGGAGGGACAGGAAGAGACCCAGTACTTC.